These T cell receptor beta chains were read from a single sample in a study of blood T cell repertoires in COVID-19. This table comes from immunoSEQ multiplex PCR, and its TCRdb copy is limited to in-frame clones, with some not included. The table includes some 48,000 clones, around 80% detected once. Material for sequencing was peripheral blood. The receptors here all came from a human donor in a cohort sampled during active COVID-19. Each CDR3 is given with its conserved first and last residue. A D gene is named only where the DNA matches it firmly. Only some rows state a clone size, as once, few, many or a class for expanded clones.

D gene	J gene	V gene	clone size	CDR3 protein	CDR3 DNA
TRBD1	TRBJ1-3	TRBV5-1	NA	CASSGDPQGAGNTIYF	TGCGCCAGCAGCGGCGACCCTCAGGGGGCTGGAAACACCATATATTTT
NA	TRBJ2-3	TRBV29-1	NA	CSVDGQDTDTQYF	TGCAGCGTTGACGGCCAGGACACAGATACGCAGTATTTT
NA	TRBJ1-4	TRBV7-2	NA	CASRLTAGNEKLFF	TGTGCCAGCAGATTGACGGCGGGGAATGAAAAACTGTTTTTT
NA	TRBJ2-1	TRBV3-1/TRBV3-2	NA	CASSPRDSGSREQFF	TGTGCCAGCAGCCCAAGGGATAGTGGGAGCAGAGAGCAGTTCTTC
TRBD1	TRBJ1-3	TRBV5-6	NA	CASSLGQGWGNTIYF	TGTGCCAGCAGCCTGGGACAGGGATGGGGAAACACCATATATTTT
TRBD1	TRBJ2-1	TRBV7-2	NA	CASSTGTVVNEQFF	TGTGCCAGCAGCACAGGGACAGTTGTAAATGAGCAGTTCTTC
TRBD2	TRBJ2-1	TRBV24-1	NA	CATSDPGTSGFDEQFF	TGTGCCACCAGTGATCCTGGGACTAGCGGTTTCGATGAGCAGTTCTTC
NA	TRBJ2-2	TRBV14	NA	CASSGRTYTGELFF	TGTGCCAGCAGCGGTCGGACATACACCGGGGAGCTGTTTTTT
NA	TRBJ2-2	TRBV11-2	NA	CASSLEAAGELFF	TGTGCCAGCAGCTTAGAAGCGGCCGGGGAGCTGTTTTTT
TRBD1	TRBJ2-1	TRBV11-3	NA	CASSLGPGGWNEQFF	TGTGCCAGCAGCTTAGGGCCAGGGGGCTGGAATGAGCAGTTCTTC
NA	TRBJ1-2	TRBV24-1	NA	CATSDGRVYTF	TGTGCCACCAGTGACGGCAGGGTTTACACCTTC
NA	TRBJ1-6	TRBV27	NA	CASSLRGESYNSPLHF	TGTGCCAGCAGTTTACGGGGGGAATCCTATAATTCACCCCTCCACTTT
NA	TRBJ1-2	TRBV28	NA	CASSFPGFNGYTF	TGTGCCAGCAGTTTCCCAGGCTTTAATGGCTACACCTTC
TRBD2	TRBJ2-2	TRBV7-6	NA	CASSYTSGGGTGELFF	TGTGCCAGCAGCTACACTAGCGGGGGGGGCACCGGGGAGCTGTTTTTT
NA	TRBJ2-1	TRBV14	NA	CASSPRVRGLGEQFF	TGTGCCAGCAGCCCGAGAGTACGGGGATTGGGCGAGCAGTTCTTC
NA	TRBJ2-3	TRBV5-1	NA	CASSLAPSSGGPSTDTQYF	TGCGCCAGCAGCTTGGCCCCTAGCTCCGGGGGGCCCAGCACAGATACGCAGTATTTT
NA	TRBJ2-4	TRBV4-2	NA	CASSQEPSGTILAKNIQYF	TGTGCCAGCAGCCAAGAGCCCAGCGGCACAATACTAGCCAAAAACATTCAGTACTTC
NA	TRBJ1-4	TRBV11-2	NA	CASRGLETREKLFF	TGTGCCAGCAGGGGCTTAGAAACGCGCGAAAAACTGTTTTTT
NA	TRBJ1-1	TRBV7-3	few	CASSLRTEGTEAFF	TGTGCCAGCAGCTTAAGGACTGAGGGCACTGAAGCTTTCTTT
NA	TRBJ1-5	TRBV27	NA	CASSLRGLGNQPQHF	TGTGCCAGCAGTTTAAGGGGGTTAGGAAATCAGCCCCAGCATTTT
NA	TRBJ1-6	TRBV5-8	NA	CASSSRQNVNSPLHF	TGTGCCAGCAGCTCCCGACAGAATGTTAATTCACCCCTCCACTTT
TRBD2	TRBJ2-3	TRBV7-2	once	CASSWGGSTDTQYF	TGTGCCAGCAGCTGGGGGGGAAGCACAGATACGCAGTATTTT
NA	TRBJ2-2	TRBV28	NA	CASTSGERMGDGELFF	TGTGCCAGCACCTCAGGGGAGAGGATGGGGGACGGGGAGCTGTTTTTT
TRBD2	TRBJ2-7	TRBV7-2	NA	CASSLAMGGGRYEQYF	TGTGCCAGCAGCCTAGCCATGGGGGGAGGGCGATACGAGCAGTACTTC
NA	TRBJ2-1	TRBV28	NA	CATFLNEQFF	TGTGCCACCTTTCTCAATGAGCAGTTCTTC
TRBD1	TRBJ1-4	TRBV15	NA	CATSRGQGNEKLFF	TGTGCCACCAGCAGAGGACAGGGGAACGAAAAACTGTTTTTT
TRBD1	TRBJ1-1	TRBV7-9	NA	CASSLGQGPLGTEAFF	TGTGCCAGCAGCCTAGGACAGGGCCCCCTGGGCACTGAAGCTTTCTTT
NA	TRBJ1-2	TRBV30	once	CAWSSGRGGYTF	TGTGCCTGGAGTTCCGGCAGGGGTGGCTACACCTTC
TRBD2	TRBJ2-7	TRBV7-2	NA	CASSLGSGGPYEQYF	TGTGCCAGCAGCTTAGGTTCGGGGGGGCCGTACGAGCAGTACTTC
NA	TRBJ2-3	TRBV7-2	NA	CASRKAGAADTQYF	TGTGCCAGCAGAAAAGCAGGGGCGGCAGATACGCAGTATTTT
NA	TRBJ1-3	TRBV11-2	NA	CASSSLSGNTIYF	TGTGCCAGCAGCTCCCTCTCCGGAAACACCATATATTTT
TRBD2	TRBJ2-4	TRBV3-1/TRBV3-2	NA	CASSPPLAGAIKNIQYF	TGTGCCAGCAGCCCGCCGCTAGCGGGGGCCATCAAAAACATTCAGTACTTC
TRBD1	TRBJ2-5	TRBV6-2/TRBV6-3	NA	CASSPLTPTGPEETQYF	TGTGCCAGCAGCCCTCTGACCCCGACAGGGCCAGAAGAGACCCAGTACTTC